This entry features one T cell receptor (beta chain) sequence. Its antigen is currently unknown. This specimen comes from a study of cytomegalovirus exposure and HLA in healthy donors. The CDR3 is 17 amino acids. The V gene's germline CDR1 is SEHNR and CDR2 FQNEAQ (reference sequence). Germline trimming cut 5 bases from V and 2 bases from J; bases unmatched to any gene: 14. Points from the study as a whole: Relative to the roughly 700-donor mean, N-insertions were reportedly fewer in an Asian-associated ancestry cluster in a later analysis.

The study ran its PCR with 60 Vbeta and 13 Jbeta primers. In the authors' workflow: Roughly 9.9 million shared chains were among the approximately 82 million unique TCR beta chains that a later analysis counted. Profiled with immunoSEQ multiplex PCR; TCRdb holds only in-frame clones, not every one. V, J and clone size are those of that table, while D and trimming were read from the DNA. Among about 160,000 clones listed, about 81% were seen once. Sequenced sample: PBMCs. The genes are TRBV7-9 and TRBJ1-2; the match to TRBD1 covers 7 bases. This TCR derives from a young woman in good health and CMV-seronegative. The CDR3 DNA reads TGTGCCAGCAGCACTAAACTCGACAGGGTTCGAAACTATGGCTACACCTTC. This gives the protein CASSTKLDRVRNYGYTF.